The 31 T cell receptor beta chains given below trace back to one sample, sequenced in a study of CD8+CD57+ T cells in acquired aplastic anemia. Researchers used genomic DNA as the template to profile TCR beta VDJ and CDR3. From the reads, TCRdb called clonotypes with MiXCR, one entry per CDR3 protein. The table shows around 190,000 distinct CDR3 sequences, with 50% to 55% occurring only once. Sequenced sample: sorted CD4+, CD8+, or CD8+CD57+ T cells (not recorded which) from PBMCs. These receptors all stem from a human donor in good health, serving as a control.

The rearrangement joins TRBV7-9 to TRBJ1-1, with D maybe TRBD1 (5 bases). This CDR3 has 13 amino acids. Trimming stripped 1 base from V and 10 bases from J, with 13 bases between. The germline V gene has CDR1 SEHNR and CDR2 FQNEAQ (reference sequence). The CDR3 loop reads CASSLVLQGGAFF. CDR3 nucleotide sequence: TGTGCCAGCAGCTTAGTACTCCAGGGTGGAGCTTTCTTT.

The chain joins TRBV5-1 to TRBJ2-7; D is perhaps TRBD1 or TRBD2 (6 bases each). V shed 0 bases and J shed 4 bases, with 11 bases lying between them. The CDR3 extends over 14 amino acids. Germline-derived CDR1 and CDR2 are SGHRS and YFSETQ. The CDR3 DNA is TGCGCCAGCAGCTTGGGGGGGGCTTGGTACGAGCAGTACTTC. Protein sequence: CASSLGGAWYEQYF. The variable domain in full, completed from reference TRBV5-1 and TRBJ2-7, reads KAGVTQTPRYLIKTRGQQVTLSCSPISGHRSVSWYQQTPGQGLQFLFEYFSETQRNKGNFPGRFSGRQFSNSRSEMNVSTLELGDSALYLCASSLGGAWYEQYFGPGTRLTVT.

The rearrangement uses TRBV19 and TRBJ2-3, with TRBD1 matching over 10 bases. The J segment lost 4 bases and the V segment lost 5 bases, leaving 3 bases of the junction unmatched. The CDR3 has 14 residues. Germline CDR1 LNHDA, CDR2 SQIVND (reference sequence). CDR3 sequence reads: CASSLGTGADTQYF. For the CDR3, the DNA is TGTGCCAGTAGTCTCGGGACAGGGGCAGATACGCAGTATTTT.

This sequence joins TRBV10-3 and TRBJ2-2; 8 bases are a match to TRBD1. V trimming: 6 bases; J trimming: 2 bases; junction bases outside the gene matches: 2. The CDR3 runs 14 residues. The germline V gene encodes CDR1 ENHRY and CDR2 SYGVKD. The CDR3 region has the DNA TGTGCCATCAGGCCAGGGGGCAACACCGGGGAGCTGTTTTTT. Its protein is CAIRPGGNTGELFF.

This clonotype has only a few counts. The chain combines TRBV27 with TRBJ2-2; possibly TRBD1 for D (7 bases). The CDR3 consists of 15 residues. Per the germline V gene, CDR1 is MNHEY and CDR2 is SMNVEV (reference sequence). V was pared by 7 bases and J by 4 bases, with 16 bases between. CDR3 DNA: TGTGCCAGCAATTCGTTTCAGGGGGGCACCGGGGAGCTGTTTTTT. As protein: CASNSFQGGTGELFF.

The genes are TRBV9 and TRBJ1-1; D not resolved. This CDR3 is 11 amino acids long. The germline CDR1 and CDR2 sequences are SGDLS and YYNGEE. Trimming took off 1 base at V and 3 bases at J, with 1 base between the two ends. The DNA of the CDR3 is TGTGCCAGCAGCGTATACACTGAAGCTTTCTTT. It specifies CASSVYTEAFF.

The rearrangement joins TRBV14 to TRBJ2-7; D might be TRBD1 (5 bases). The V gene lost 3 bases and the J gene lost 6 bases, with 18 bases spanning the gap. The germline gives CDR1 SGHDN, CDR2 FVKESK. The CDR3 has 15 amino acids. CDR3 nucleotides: TGTGCCAGCAGCCACGCGACAGCAGCAACCGGCGAGCAGTACTTC. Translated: CASSHATAATGEQYF.

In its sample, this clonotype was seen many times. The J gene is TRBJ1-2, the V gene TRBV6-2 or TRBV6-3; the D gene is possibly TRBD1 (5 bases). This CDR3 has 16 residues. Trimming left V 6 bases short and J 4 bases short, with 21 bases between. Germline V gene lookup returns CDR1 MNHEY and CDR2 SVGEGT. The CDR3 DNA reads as TGTGCCAGCAGCTCACACGGGACCCCTTTTGGCTATGGCTACACCTTC. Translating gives CASSSHGTPFGYGYTF.

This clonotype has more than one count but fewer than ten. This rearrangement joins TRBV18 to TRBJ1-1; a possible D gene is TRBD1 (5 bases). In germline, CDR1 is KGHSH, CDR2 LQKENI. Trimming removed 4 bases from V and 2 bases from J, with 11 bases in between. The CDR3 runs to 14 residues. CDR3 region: CASSLGTANTEAFF. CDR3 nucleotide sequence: TGTGCCAGCTCACTCGGGACTGCCAACACTGAAGCTTTCTTT.

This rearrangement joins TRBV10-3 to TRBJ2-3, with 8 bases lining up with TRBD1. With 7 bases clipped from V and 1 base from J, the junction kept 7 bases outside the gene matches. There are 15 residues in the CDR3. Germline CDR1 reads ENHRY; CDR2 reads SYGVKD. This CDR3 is CAITGQALCTDTQYF. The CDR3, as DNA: TGTGCCATCACGGGACAGGCTTTATGCACAGATACGCAGTATTTT.

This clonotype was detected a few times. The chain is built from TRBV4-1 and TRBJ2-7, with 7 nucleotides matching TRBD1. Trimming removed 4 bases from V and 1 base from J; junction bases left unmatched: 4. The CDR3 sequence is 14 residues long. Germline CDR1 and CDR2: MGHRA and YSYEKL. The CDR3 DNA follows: TGCGCCAGCAGCCCCGGACAGGCTTCCTACGAGCAGTACTTC. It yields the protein CASSPGQASYEQYF.

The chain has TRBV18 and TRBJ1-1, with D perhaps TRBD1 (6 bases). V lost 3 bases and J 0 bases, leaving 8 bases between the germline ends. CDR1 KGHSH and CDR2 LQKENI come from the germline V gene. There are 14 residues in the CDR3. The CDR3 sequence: CASSPRQVNTEAFF. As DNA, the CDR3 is TGTGCCAGCTCACCTCGACAGGTGAACACTGAAGCTTTCTTT. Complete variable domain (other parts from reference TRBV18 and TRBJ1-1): NAGVMQNPRHLVRRRGQEARLRCSPMKGHSHVYWYRQLPEEGLKFMVYLQKENIIDESGMPKERFSAEFPKEGPSILRIQQVVRGDSAAYFCASSPRQVNTEAFFGQGTRLTVV.

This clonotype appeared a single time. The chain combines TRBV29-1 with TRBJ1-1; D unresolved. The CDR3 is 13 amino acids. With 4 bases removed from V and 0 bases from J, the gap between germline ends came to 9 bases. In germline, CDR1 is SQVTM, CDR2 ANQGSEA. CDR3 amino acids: CSVVGQLNTEAFF. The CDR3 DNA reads TGCAGCGTTGTTGGGCAGCTGAACACTGAAGCTTTCTTT.

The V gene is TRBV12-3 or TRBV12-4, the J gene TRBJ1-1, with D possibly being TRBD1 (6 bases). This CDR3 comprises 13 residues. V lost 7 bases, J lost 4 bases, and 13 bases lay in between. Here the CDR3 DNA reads TGTGCCAGCAATACAGGGTGGGGCACTGAAGCTTTCTTT. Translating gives CASNTGWGTEAFF.

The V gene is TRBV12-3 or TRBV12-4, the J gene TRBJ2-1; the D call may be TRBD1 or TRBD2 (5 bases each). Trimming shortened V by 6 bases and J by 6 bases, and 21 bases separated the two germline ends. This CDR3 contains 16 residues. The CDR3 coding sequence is TGTGCCAGCAGCTCCGACCGGGACGAGCTTAGCAATGAGCAGTTCTTC. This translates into CASSSDRDELSNEQFF.

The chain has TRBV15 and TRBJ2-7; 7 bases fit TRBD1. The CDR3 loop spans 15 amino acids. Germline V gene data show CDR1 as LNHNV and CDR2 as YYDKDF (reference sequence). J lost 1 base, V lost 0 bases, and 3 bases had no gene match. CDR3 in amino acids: CATSRDQTGSYEQYV. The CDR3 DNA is TGTGCCACCAGCAGAGATCAGACAGGGTCCTACGAGCAGTACGTC.

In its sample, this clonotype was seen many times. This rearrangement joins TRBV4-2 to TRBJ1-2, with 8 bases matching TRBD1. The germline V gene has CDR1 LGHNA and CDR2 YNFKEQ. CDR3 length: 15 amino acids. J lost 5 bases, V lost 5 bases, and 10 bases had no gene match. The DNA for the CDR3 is TGTGCCAGCAGCTATTCTACAGGGGGAAATTATGGCTACACCTTC. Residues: CASSYSTGGNYGYTF.

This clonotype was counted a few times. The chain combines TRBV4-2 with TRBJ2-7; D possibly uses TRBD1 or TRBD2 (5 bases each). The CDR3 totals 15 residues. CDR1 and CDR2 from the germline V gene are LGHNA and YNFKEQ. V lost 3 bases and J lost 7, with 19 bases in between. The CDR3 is CASSQQTDLRREQYF. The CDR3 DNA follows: TGTGCCAGCAGCCAGCAGACAGACCTTCGGAGGGAGCAGTACTTC.

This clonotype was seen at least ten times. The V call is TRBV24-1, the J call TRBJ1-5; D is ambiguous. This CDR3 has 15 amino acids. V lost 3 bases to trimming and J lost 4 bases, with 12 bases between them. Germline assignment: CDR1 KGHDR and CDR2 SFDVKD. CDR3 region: CATSDAGDINQPQHF. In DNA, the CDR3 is TGTGCCACCAGTGATGCCGGCGACATTAATCAGCCCCAGCATTTT.

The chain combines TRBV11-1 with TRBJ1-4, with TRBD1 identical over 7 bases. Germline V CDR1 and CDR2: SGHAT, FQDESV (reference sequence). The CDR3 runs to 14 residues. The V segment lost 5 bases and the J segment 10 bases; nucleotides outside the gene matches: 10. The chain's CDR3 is CASSPDRVNGKLFF. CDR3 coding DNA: TGTGCCAGCAGCCCCGACAGGGTGAACGGAAAACTGTTTTTT. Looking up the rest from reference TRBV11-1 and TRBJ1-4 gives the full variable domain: EAEVAQSPRYKITEKSQAVAFWCDPISGHATLYWYRQILGQGPELLVQFQDESVVDDSQLPKDRFSAERLKGVDSTLKIQPAELGDSAMYLCASSPDRVNGKLFFGSGTQLSVL.

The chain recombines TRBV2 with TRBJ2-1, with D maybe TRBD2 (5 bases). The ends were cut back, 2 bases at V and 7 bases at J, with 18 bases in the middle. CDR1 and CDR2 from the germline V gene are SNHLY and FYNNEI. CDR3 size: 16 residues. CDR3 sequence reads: CASSEMGSPRANEQFF. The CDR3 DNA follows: TGTGCCAGCAGTGAAATGGGTAGCCCGAGGGCAAATGAGCAGTTCTTC.

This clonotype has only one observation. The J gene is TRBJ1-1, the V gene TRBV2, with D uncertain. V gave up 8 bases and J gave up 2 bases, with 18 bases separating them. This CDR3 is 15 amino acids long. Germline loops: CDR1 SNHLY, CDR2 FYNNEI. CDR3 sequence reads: CASSPRITDNTEAFF. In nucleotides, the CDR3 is TGTGCCAGCTCACCAAGGATCACCGATAACACTGAAGCTTTCTTT.

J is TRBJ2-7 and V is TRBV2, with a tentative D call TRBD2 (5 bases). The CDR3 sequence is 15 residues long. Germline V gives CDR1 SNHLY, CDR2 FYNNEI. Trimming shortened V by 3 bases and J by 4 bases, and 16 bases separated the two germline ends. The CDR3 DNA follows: TGTGCCAGCAGTGACCATTCCCGGGGAGCTTACGAGCAGTACTTC. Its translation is CASSDHSRGAYEQYF.

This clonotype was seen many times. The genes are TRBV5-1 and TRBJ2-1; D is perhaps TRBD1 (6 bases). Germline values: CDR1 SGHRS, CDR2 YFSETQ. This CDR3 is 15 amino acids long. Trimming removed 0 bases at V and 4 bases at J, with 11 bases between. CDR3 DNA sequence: TGCGCCAGCAGCTTGGGCAGGGGTACTTACAATGAGCAGTTCTTC. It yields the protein CASSLGRGTYNEQFF.

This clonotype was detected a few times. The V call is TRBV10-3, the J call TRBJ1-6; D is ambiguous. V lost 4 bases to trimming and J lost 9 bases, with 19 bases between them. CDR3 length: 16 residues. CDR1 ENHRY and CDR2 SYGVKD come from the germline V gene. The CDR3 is CAISGSQPGEGSPLHF. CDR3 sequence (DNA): TGTGCCATCAGTGGATCGCAACCTGGGGAAGGTTCACCCCTCCACTTT.

The CDR3: CASSEVGGGPPDTQYF. The CDR3 bases are TGTGCCAGCAGTGAGGTAGGGGGGGGGCCTCCAGATACGCAGTATTTT. The rearrangement uses TRBV25-1 and TRBJ2-3; D might be TRBD2 (7 bases). Trimming took off 3 bases at V and 4 bases at J, with 17 bases between the two ends. CDR3 size: 16 residues. Germline values: CDR1 MGHDK, CDR2 SYGVNS.

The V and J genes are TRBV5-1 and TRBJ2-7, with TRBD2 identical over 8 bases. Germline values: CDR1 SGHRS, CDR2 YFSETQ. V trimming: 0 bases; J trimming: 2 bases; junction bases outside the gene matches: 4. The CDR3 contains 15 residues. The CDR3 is CASSLERGPAYEQYF. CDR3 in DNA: TGCGCCAGCAGCTTGGAGCGGGGGCCGGCCTACGAGCAGTACTTC.

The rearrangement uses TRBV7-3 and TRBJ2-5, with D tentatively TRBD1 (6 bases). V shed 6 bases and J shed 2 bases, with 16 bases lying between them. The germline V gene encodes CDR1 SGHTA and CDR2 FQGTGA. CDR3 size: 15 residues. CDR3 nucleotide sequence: TGTGCCAGCAGACTAAAAAGGGACAAACAAGAGACCCAGTACTTC. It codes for CASRLKRDKQETQYF. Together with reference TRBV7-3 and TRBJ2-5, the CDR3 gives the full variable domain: GAGVSQTPSNKVTEKGKYVELRCDPISGHTALYWYRQSLGQGPEFLIYFQGTGAADDSGLPNDRFFAVRPEGSVSTLKIQRTERGDSAVYLCASRLKRDKQETQYFGPGTRLLVL.

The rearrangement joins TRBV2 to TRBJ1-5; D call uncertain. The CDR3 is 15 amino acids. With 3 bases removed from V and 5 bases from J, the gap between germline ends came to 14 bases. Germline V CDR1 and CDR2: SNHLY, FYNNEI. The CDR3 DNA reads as TGTGCCAGCAGTGAGTGGTGGAGCTCCTATCAGCCCCAGCATTTT. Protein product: CASSEWWSSYQPQHF.

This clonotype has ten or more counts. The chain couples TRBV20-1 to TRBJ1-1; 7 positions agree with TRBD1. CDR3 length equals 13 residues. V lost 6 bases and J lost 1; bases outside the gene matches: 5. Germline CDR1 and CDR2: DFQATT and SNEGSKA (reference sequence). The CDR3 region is CSAKGTANTEAFF. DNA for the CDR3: TGCAGTGCCAAGGGGACAGCGAACACTGAAGCTTTCTTT.

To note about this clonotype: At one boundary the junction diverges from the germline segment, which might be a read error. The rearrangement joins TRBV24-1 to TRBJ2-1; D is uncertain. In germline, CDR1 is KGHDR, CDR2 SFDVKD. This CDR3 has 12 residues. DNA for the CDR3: TGTGCCAGCAGTTCCCCTTGCAATGAGCAGTTCTTC. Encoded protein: CASSSPCNEQFF.